This T cell receptor beta chain was sequenced in a study of cytomegalovirus exposure and HLA in healthy donors. A multiplex PCR was run with 60 Vbeta primers and 13 Jbeta primers. Data came from immunoSEQ multiplex PCR; TCRdb stores just in-frame clones and leaves some out. The sample shows about 160,000 clones, about 79% of them seen only once. The junction had 2 bases not matched to a gene; V was cut back by 3 bases and J by 2 bases. The CDR3 has 15 amino acids. Germline V gene sequence: CDR1 SGDLS, CDR2 YYNGEE. The chain uses TRBV9 and TRBJ2-3; the match to TRBD2 covers 11 bases. Sequenced sample: PBMCs. This receptor was obtained from a middle-aged man in good health and CMV-seropositive. As DNA, the CDR3 is TGTGCCAGCAGCGAGGGACTAGCGGACACAGATACGCAGTATTTT. This translates into CASSEGLADTDTQYF.